This is a list of T cell receptor beta chains from one sample in a study. A single record per CDR3 protein comes from TCRdb applying MiXCR to the 5' RACE reads. The data contain 9,500 to 15,000 distinct CDR3 sequences, just over 50% of them singletons. Sequencing input: tumor-infiltrating Tregs sorted from the breast tumor. The receptors were sampled from a female donor with breast cancer. The CDR3 runs from the conserved cysteine through the conserved F or W. D genes are given only for firm matches.

cdr3_aa: CASSPGQSLTYYTF
j_call: TRBJ1-2
v_call: TRBV5-6
d_call: -

cdr3_aa: CASSQSWGDVEQFF
j_call: TRBJ2-1
v_call: TRBV3-1
d_call: -

cdr3_aa: CSARSVAGTGRGRLGYEQYF
j_call: TRBJ2-7
v_call: TRBV20-1
d_call: TRBD1

cdr3_aa: CASSLTGWETQYF
j_call: TRBJ2-5
v_call: TRBV27
d_call: TRBD1

cdr3_aa: CASSQDFGKNTEAFF
j_call: TRBJ1-1
v_call: TRBV4-3
d_call: -

cdr3_aa: CASSPLGKGGTDTQYF
j_call: TRBJ2-3
v_call: TRBV6-6
d_call: -

cdr3_aa: CASSLPHTPNTEAFF
j_call: TRBJ1-1
v_call: TRBV12-3/TRBV12-4
d_call: -

cdr3_aa: CASSGQGYYGYTF
j_call: TRBJ1-2
v_call: TRBV12-3/TRBV12-4
d_call: TRBD1

cdr3_aa: CASIHGVTQYF
j_call: TRBJ2-5
v_call: TRBV6-6
d_call: -

cdr3_aa: CASSLPVNNEQFF
j_call: TRBJ2-1
v_call: TRBV7-6
d_call: -

cdr3_aa: CSTSGRKLNEQFF
j_call: TRBJ2-1
v_call: TRBV29-1
d_call: -

cdr3_aa: CARTGLAGGPSTDTQYF
j_call: TRBJ2-3
v_call: TRBV7-3
d_call: TRBD2

cdr3_aa: CAGGYEQYF
j_call: TRBJ2-7
v_call: TRBV7-9
d_call: -

cdr3_aa: CASSYSGTGGSRTQYF
j_call: TRBJ2-5
v_call: TRBV6-2/TRBV6-3
d_call: TRBD1

cdr3_aa: CANSLVSGNTEAFF
j_call: TRBJ1-1
v_call: TRBV7-8
d_call: -

cdr3_aa: CASSQDPLGDDTGELFF
j_call: TRBJ2-2
v_call: TRBV4-3
d_call: -

cdr3_aa: CASSQGLAGAGEQYF
j_call: TRBJ2-7
v_call: TRBV4-2
d_call: TRBD2

cdr3_aa: CAISESRLSTTEAFF
j_call: TRBJ1-1
v_call: TRBV10-3
d_call: -

cdr3_aa: CASSFLERTQAFF
j_call: TRBJ1-1
v_call: TRBV28
d_call: -

cdr3_aa: CSRNRDTEAFF
j_call: TRBJ1-1
v_call: TRBV20-1
d_call: -

cdr3_aa: CASSLAAGTGELFF
j_call: TRBJ2-2
v_call: TRBV5-1
d_call: -

cdr3_aa: CASTARGSTDTQYF
j_call: TRBJ2-3
v_call: TRBV25-1
d_call: -

cdr3_aa: CASSERGRNTEAFF
j_call: TRBJ1-1
v_call: TRBV10-1
d_call: -

cdr3_aa: CSARDWGSYNEQFF
j_call: TRBJ2-1
v_call: TRBV20-1
d_call: -

cdr3_aa: CASSFRDWNNQPQHF
j_call: TRBJ1-5
v_call: TRBV12-3/TRBV12-4
d_call: -

cdr3_aa: CASSLGGLNTEAFF
j_call: TRBJ1-1
v_call: TRBV7-9
d_call: -

cdr3_aa: CASSSLPAGRYEQYF
j_call: TRBJ2-7
v_call: TRBV5-6
d_call: -

cdr3_aa: CASSSQGVGYGYTF
j_call: TRBJ1-2
v_call: TRBV12-3/TRBV12-4
d_call: -

cdr3_aa: CASRGADRTSQETQYF
j_call: TRBJ2-5
v_call: TRBV6-2/TRBV6-3
d_call: -

cdr3_aa: CASSQGHERANYNEQFF
j_call: TRBJ2-1
v_call: TRBV4-3
d_call: -

cdr3_aa: CGVGGGVFYGYTF
j_call: TRBJ1-2
v_call: TRBV29-1
d_call: -

cdr3_aa: CASSLVINEQFF
j_call: TRBJ2-1
v_call: TRBV7-9
d_call: -

cdr3_aa: CSASGDNQYNEQFF
j_call: TRBJ2-1
v_call: TRBV20-1
d_call: -

cdr3_aa: CASSSYVANEQFF
j_call: TRBJ2-1
v_call: TRBV7-8
d_call: -

cdr3_aa: CASSFGATSTDTQYF
j_call: TRBJ2-3
v_call: TRBV5-6
d_call: -

cdr3_aa: CASSEPEANEKLFF
j_call: TRBJ1-4
v_call: TRBV25-1
d_call: -

cdr3_aa: CASSSTGGGYTF
j_call: TRBJ1-2
v_call: TRBV12-3/TRBV12-4
d_call: TRBD1

cdr3_aa: CASIAAPYNSPLHF
j_call: TRBJ1-6
v_call: TRBV2
d_call: -

cdr3_aa: CASSYTVASQPQHF
j_call: TRBJ1-5
v_call: TRBV6-6
d_call: -

cdr3_aa: CASSYGNQPQHF
j_call: TRBJ1-5
v_call: TRBV6-2/TRBV6-3
d_call: -

cdr3_aa: CASSPPGTSGLGGQYF
j_call: TRBJ2-7
v_call: TRBV5-5
d_call: TRBD2

cdr3_aa: CASRPGGGETQYF
j_call: TRBJ2-5
v_call: TRBV7-2
d_call: -

cdr3_aa: CASSEQGSYGYTF
j_call: TRBJ1-2
v_call: TRBV5-4
d_call: TRBD1

cdr3_aa: CVITRDQNTEAFF
j_call: TRBJ1-1
v_call: TRBV10-3
d_call: -

cdr3_aa: CASRWGRDTDTQYF
j_call: TRBJ2-3
v_call: TRBV27
d_call: -

cdr3_aa: CSARSGPPSIPDTQYF
j_call: TRBJ2-3
v_call: TRBV20-1
d_call: -

cdr3_aa: CASSLTLSLFF
j_call: TRBJ2-1
v_call: TRBV11-2
d_call: -

cdr3_aa: CASSPGAGAGNEQFF
j_call: TRBJ2-1
v_call: TRBV7-8
d_call: TRBD2